This T cell receptor beta chain was documented in a study of blood T cell repertoires in COVID-19. Study-level background: PBMCs, B-cell-depleted T cells, or T cells provided the cDNA or gDNA that made up the material.

Those enrolled, adults aged roughly 18 to 89 years, came from 24 US areas. Libraries were prepared by immunoSEQ multiplex PCR; TCRdb keeps only in-frame clonotypes and omits some of them. The sample consists of 400,000 or so clones, 80% to 90% of them appearing once. This clonotype originated in a man aged 25 to 40 who had recovered from COVID-19. Sample: PBMCs or T cells enriched from blood (not recorded which).

In nucleotides, the CDR3 is TGTGCCAGCAGTCCCGGCAGGACAGGGGGCGAAGTTTCCAACGAGCAGTACTTC. This codes for CASSPGRTGGEVSNEQYF. This chain links TRBV27 with TRBJ2-7; TRBD1 matches 11 bases. V lost 5 bases to trimming and J lost 5 bases; unmatched junction nucleotides: 17. The CDR3 is 18 amino acids. Germline-derived CDR1 and CDR2 are MNHEY and SMNVEV (reference sequence).